These 26 T cell receptor beta chains originate from one sample sequenced in a study of OX40 agonist ivuxolimab in advanced cancers. Sequencing used immunoSEQ multiplex PCR; TCRdb keeps in-frame clones, though not all of them. Of approximately 23,000 clones in the sample, just under 75% were seen once. The material was CD4+ or CD8+ T cells sorted from blood, obtained in a trial of the OX40 agonist ivuxolimab. The source of these receptors is an adult with an advanced solid tumor such as melanoma, head and neck, liver or kidney cancer.

This clone is judged medium-sized. The chain is built from TRBV28 and TRBJ1-4, with D perhaps TRBD1 (5 bases). V was clipped by 2 bases and J by 8 bases, with 9 bases between them. In germline, CDR1 is MDHEN, CDR2 SYDVKM. This CDR3 is 13 amino acids long. As DNA, the CDR3 is TGTGCCAGCAGTTTAGTTTGGGGGGAAAAACTGTTTTTT. Its translation: CASSLVWGEKLFF.

This chain joins TRBV6-9 and TRBJ1-2; 7 bases align to TRBD1. CDR3 length: 15 amino acids. The germline CDR1 and CDR2 sequences are MNHGY and SVAAGI. The V segment lost 3 bases and the J segment 5 bases; nucleotides outside the gene matches: 9. CDR3 in amino acids: CASSYSSQGQYGYTF. The CDR3 DNA follows: TGTGCCAGCAGTTACTCCTCGCAGGGACAGTATGGCTACACCTTC.

The chain recombines TRBV10-3 with TRBJ1-3; D remains ambiguous. This CDR3 comprises 11 residues. CDR1 ENHRY and CDR2 SYGVKD come from the germline V gene. The V gene lost 8 bases and the J gene lost 0 bases, with 2 bases spanning the gap. CDR3 in DNA: TGTGCCATCGACTCTGGAAACACCATATATTTT. It translates to CAIDSGNTIYF.

This clone appeared once. V gene TRBV5-1 combines with J gene TRBJ2-7; weak D call: TRBD1 (5 bases). V lost 2 bases to trimming and J lost 0 bases, with 6 bases between them. The CDR3 sequence is 13 residues long. Germline loops: CDR1 SGHRS, CDR2 YFSETQ. The CDR3 here is CASSFGHSYEQYF. The CDR3 bases are TGCGCCAGCAGCTTCGGACACTCCTACGAGCAGTACTTC.

The genes are TRBV5-6 and TRBJ1-4; D gene ambiguous. CDR1 SGHDT and CDR2 YYEEEE come from the germline V gene. V shed 3 bases and J shed 8 bases, with 11 bases lying between them. This CDR3 is 13 amino acids long. The CDR3 DNA reads TGTGCCAGCAGCTGGATGAGTATGGAAAAACTGTTTTTT. It encodes CASSWMSMEKLFF.

This CDR3 is CASSYLGLAYEQYF. The DNA for the CDR3 is TGTGCCAGCAGTTACCTGGGACTAGCTTACGAGCAGTACTTC. The chain combines TRBV6-5 with TRBJ2-7; 9 bases are a match to TRBD2. This CDR3 is built from 14 residues. CDR1 and CDR2 (germline): MNHEY, SVGAGI. The ends lost 2 bases at V and 4 bases at J; junction bases unmatched: 3.

This clone is labeled large. The chain employs TRBV13 and TRBJ1-1; 9 bases match TRBD1. J lost 4 bases, V lost 5 bases, and 17 bases had no gene match. Germline V gene sequence: CDR1 PRHDT, CDR2 FYEKMQ (reference sequence). The CDR3 is 18 residues long. The chain's CDR3 is CASSPWTGADKWGTEAFF. In DNA form, the CDR3 reads TGTGCCAGCAGCCCTTGGACAGGGGCGGACAAGTGGGGCACTGAAGCTTTCTTT. The whole variable domain, remainder taken from reference TRBV13 and TRBJ1-1, is AAGVIQSPRHLIKEKRETATLKCYPIPRHDTVYWYQQGPGQDPQFLISFYEKMQSDKGSIPDRFSAQQFSDYHSELNMSSLELGDSALYFCASSPWTGADKWGTEAFFGQGTRLTVV.

The genes are TRBV6-4 and TRBJ2-3; D could derive from TRBD1 or TRBD2 (6 bases each). The CDR3 runs 14 residues. CDR1 MRHNA and CDR2 SNTAGT come from the germline V gene. The V end lost 3 bases, the J end lost 4 bases, and 11 bases lay between the germline ends. The CDR3 loop is CASSERGEADTQYF. The CDR3 coding sequence is TGTGCCAGCAGTGAAAGGGGGGAGGCAGATACGCAGTATTTT.

The chain has TRBV5-1 and TRBJ2-3, with 8 bases fitting TRBD2. Germline CDR1 is SGHRS and CDR2 is YFSETQ. After removal of 1 base from V and 2 bases from J, the junction contained 6 bases not matched to a gene. The CDR3 spans 16 residues. The CDR3 coding sequence is TGCGCCAGCAGCTTGACGTCGGGGGGGCCCACAGATACGCAGTATTTT. Amino acids: CASSLTSGGPTDTQYF.

The count of this clone is one. The chain couples TRBV11-3 to TRBJ1-4, with no clear D. CDR1 and CDR2 from the germline V gene are SGHNT and YENEEA. V was pared by 2 bases and J by 7 bases, with 11 bases between. The CDR3 has 14 residues. CDR3 in DNA: TGTGCCAGCAGCTTAAGGCTGTACGGTGAAAAACTGTTTTTT. Amino acids: CASSLRLYGEKLFF.

The gene calls are TRBV4-1 and TRBJ1-5; D gene unclear. Germline-derived CDR1 and CDR2 are MGHRA and YSYEKL. Trimming cost V 0 bases and J 3 bases, with 9 bases left between them. The CDR3 length is 15 residues. CDR3 nucleotide sequence: TGCGCCAGCAGCCAAGAATCGGTGCACAATCAGCCCCAGCATTTT. Translation: CASSQESVHNQPQHF.

This chain joins TRBV4-1 and TRBJ2-3; TRBD1 agrees at 9 bases. In germline, CDR1 is MGHRA, CDR2 YSYEKL. V was pared by 3 bases and J by 5 bases, with 6 bases of the junction left unmatched. The CDR3 has 15 residues. The CDR3 reads CASSQPTGGLDTQYF. CDR3 sequence (DNA): TGCGCCAGCAGCCAGCCGACAGGGGGTTTAGATACGCAGTATTTT.

The gene calls are TRBV27 and TRBJ1-2; D is undetermined. Trimming took off 2 bases at V and 4 bases at J, with 14 bases between the two ends. This CDR3 has 15 amino acids. Germline V gives CDR1 MNHEY, CDR2 SMNVEV (reference sequence). This CDR3 is CASSLMAGAFYGYTF. The CDR3 bases are TGTGCCAGCAGTTTAATGGCAGGAGCGTTCTATGGCTACACCTTC.

The chain carries TRBV6-5 and TRBJ2-1, with D hard to call. The CDR3 has 13 amino acids. Trimming took 0 bases from V and 4 from J, leaving 4 bases between them. CDR1 is MNHEY, CDR2 SVGAGI, per germline. The CDR3 reads CASSYSTYNEQFF. The CDR3 region has the DNA TGTGCCAGCAGTTACTCCACGTACAATGAGCAGTTCTTC.

This chain links TRBV30 with TRBJ1-5; 11 nucleotides match TRBD1. The trim removed 0 bases at V and 4 bases at J, leaving 2 bases unmatched. Per germline, CDR1 GTSNPN and CDR2 SVGIG (reference sequence). The CDR3 covers 15 residues. The CDR3 coding sequence is TGTGCCTGGAGTGTAGGGACAGGGGGTAATCAGCCCCAGCATTTT. Encoded protein: CAWSVGTGGNQPQHF. Drawing the rest from reference TRBV30 and TRBJ1-5, the complete variable domain is SQTIHQWPATLVQPVGSPLSLECTVEGTSNPNLYWYRQAAGRGLQLLFYSVGIGQISSEVPQNLSASRPQDRQFILSSKKLLLSDSGFYLCAWSVGTGGNQPQHFGDGTRLSIL.

The V and J genes are TRBV6-5 and TRBJ2-5, with D hard to call. The CDR3 contains 12 residues. Trimming took 10 bases from V and 5 from J, leaving 14 bases between them. Germline V gene lookup returns CDR1 MNHEY and CDR2 SVGAGI. For the CDR3, the DNA is TGTGCCACCTCGCCAGCCCCGGAGACCCAGTACTTC. It translates to CATSPAPETQYF.

By proportion, this clone is medium-sized (0.01 to 0.1%). V and J are TRBV7-9 and TRBJ2-7; weak D call: TRBD1 (6 bases). There are 15 residues in the CDR3. CDR1 is SEHNR and CDR2 is FQNEAQ in the germline V gene (reference sequence). V gave up 3 bases and J gave up 4 bases, with 16 bases separating them. The CDR3 nucleotides are TGTGCCAGCAGCTTTAGCCAGGGGAACCTGTACGAGCAGTACTTC. Its translation: CASSFSQGNLYEQYF.

This rearrangement joins TRBV6-5 to TRBJ2-7; D is unresolved. Between the trimmed V and J ends, which lost 10 bases and 6 bases, there was a span of 16 bases. The CDR3 totals 12 residues. Looked up from germline, CDR1 is MNHEY and CDR2 is SVGAGI. CDR3 amino acids: CATSLGTTEQYF. In DNA, the CDR3 is TGTGCCACCTCCCTCGGAACCACCGAGCAGTACTTC.

The chain uses TRBV27 and TRBJ2-1; 10 bases line up with TRBD1. There are 15 residues in the CDR3. Germline CDR1 and CDR2: MNHEY and SMNVEV (reference sequence). The ends lost 5 bases at V and 6 bases at J; junction bases unmatched: 7. The CDR3 DNA is TGTGCCAGCAGTGCCGGGACAGGGGCGTTCAATGAGCAGTTCTTC. Protein sequence: CASSAGTGAFNEQFF.

The chain couples TRBV19 to TRBJ1-6; D remains ambiguous. In germline, CDR1 is LNHDA, CDR2 SQIVND (reference sequence). The CDR3 runs to 14 residues. Trimming took 3 bases from V and 6 from J, leaving 9 bases between them. The CDR3 bases are TGTGCCAGTAGTATTCTCAAGTTTAATTCACCCCTCCACTTT. Translation: CASSILKFNSPLHF.

The sample holds one count of this clone. V gene TRBV7-8 combines with J gene TRBJ1-5, with no clear D. Deletions cut 5 bases from V and 0 bases from J, with 11 bases between. This CDR3 is 15 amino acids long. CDR1 and CDR2 from the germline V gene are SGHVS and FQNEAQ. CDR3 in DNA: TGTGCCAGCAGCCCCACGCCGAGTAGCAATCAGCCCCAGCATTTT. Amino acid sequence: CASSPTPSSNQPQHF. The complete variable domain, with remaining parts taken from reference TRBV7-8 and TRBJ1-5, reads GAGVSQSPRYKVAKRGQDVALRCDPISGHVSLFWYQQALGQGPEFLTYFQNEAQLDKSGLPSDRFFAERPEGSVSTLKIQRTQQEDSAVYLCASSPTPSSNQPQHFGDGTRLSIL.

CDR3 coding DNA: TGCGCCAGCAGAAAAGGGGTAGGGAGCAATCAGCCCCAGCATTTT. Residues: CASRKGVGSNQPQHF. V and J are TRBV10-1 and TRBJ1-5; perhaps TRBD1 as D (5 bases). This CDR3 comprises 15 residues. Germline-derived CDR1 and CDR2 are WNHNN and SYGVQD (reference sequence). Trimming removed 6 bases from V and 1 base from J, with 13 bases in between.

This clone appeared a single time. The chain joins TRBV11-3 to TRBJ2-3; D not resolved. With 5 bases removed from V and 4 bases from J, the gap between germline ends came to 16 bases. Germline CDR1 is SGHNT and CDR2 is YENEEA. The CDR3 consists of 15 residues. CDR3 in amino acids: CASSPIIGSSDTQYF. Written as DNA, the CDR3 is TGTGCCAGCAGCCCGATAATTGGTAGCTCAGATACGCAGTATTTT.

The V gene is TRBV9, the J gene TRBJ2-5; the match to TRBD1 covers 7 bases. J lost 3 bases, V lost 4 bases, and 6 bases had no gene match. This CDR3 spans 14 amino acids. Looked up from germline, CDR1 is SGDLS and CDR2 is YYNGEE. CDR3 sequence: CASSTWDREETQYF. For the CDR3, the DNA is TGTGCCAGCAGCACATGGGACAGAGAAGAGACCCAGTACTTC.

The gene calls are TRBV30 and TRBJ2-7, with D perhaps matching TRBD2 (6 bases). V dropped 0 bases and J dropped 4 bases, with 13 bases sitting between them. The germline V gene has CDR1 GTSNPN and CDR2 SVGIG (reference sequence). The CDR3 contains 14 residues. CDR3 in amino acids: CAWSVGGTLYEQYF. As DNA, the CDR3 is TGTGCCTGGAGTGTAGGCGGGACCTTATACGAGCAGTACTTC.

The rearrangement links TRBV27 to TRBJ2-2, with 8 bases that match TRBD2. The CDR3 length is 17 residues. Germline CDR1 reads MNHEY; CDR2 reads SMNVEV (reference sequence). The ends lost 6 bases at V and 6 bases at J; junction bases unmatched: 15. Here the CDR3 reads CASRTVFQTGGSGELFF. CDR3 nucleotides: TGTGCCAGCAGGACGGTTTTCCAAACGGGAGGGTCCGGGGAGCTGTTTTTT.